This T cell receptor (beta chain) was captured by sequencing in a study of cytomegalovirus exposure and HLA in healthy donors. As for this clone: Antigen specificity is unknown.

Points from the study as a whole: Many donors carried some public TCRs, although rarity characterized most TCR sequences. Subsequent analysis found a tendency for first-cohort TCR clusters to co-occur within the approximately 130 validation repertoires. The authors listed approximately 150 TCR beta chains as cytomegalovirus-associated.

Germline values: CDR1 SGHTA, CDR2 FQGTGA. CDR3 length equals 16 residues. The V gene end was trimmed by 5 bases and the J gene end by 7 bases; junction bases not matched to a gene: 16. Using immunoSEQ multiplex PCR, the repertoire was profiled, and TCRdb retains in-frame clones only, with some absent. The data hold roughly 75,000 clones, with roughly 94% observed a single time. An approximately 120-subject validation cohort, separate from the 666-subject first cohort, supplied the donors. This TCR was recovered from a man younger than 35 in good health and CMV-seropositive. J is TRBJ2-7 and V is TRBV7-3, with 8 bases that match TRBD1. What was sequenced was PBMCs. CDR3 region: CASSPTDRAGTEEQYF. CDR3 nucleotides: TGTGCCAGCAGCCCCACGGACAGGGCGGGAACGGAAGAGCAGTACTTC.